This passage covers 12 T cell receptor beta chains from one sample sequenced in a study of regulatory T cells in long-lasting Graves disease. The time point denotes: newly diagnosed GD, antithyroid drugs for less than 3 months. The TCR library was prepared using RNA isolated from PBMCs. The authors built TCR beta libraries using iRepertoire HTBI primers and Arm-PCR of CDR3 regions. TCRdb redid the calling of the multiplex PCR reads with MiXCR, one entry per CDR3 protein. The sample holds more than 300,000 distinct CDR3 sequences; approximately 12% are singletons and the top ten take over 15%. The sample was also linked to a second study, of T cells in Graves' hyperthyroidism and ophthalmopathy.

The sequencing used peripheral blood mononuclear cells (PBMCs), collected at new diagnosis, from a patient treated with antithyroid drugs. The receptors were gathered from a woman under 30 with Graves disease.

This clonotype was found many times. CDR3 sequence (DNA): TGTGCCATCAGTGAGTCCGGGACAAGCAATGGCTACACCTTC. Translating gives CAISESGTSNGYTF. The rearrangement uses TRBV10-3 and TRBJ1-2; a possible D gene is TRBD1 (6 bases). This CDR3 has 14 residues. Deletions cut 0 bases from V and 6 bases from J, with 11 bases between. Germline CDR1 and CDR2: ENHRY and SYGVKD.

This clonotype was seen repeatedly, ten times or more. The chain recombines TRBV6-1 with TRBJ2-7; 10 nucleotides line up with TRBD2. In germline, CDR1 is MNHNS, CDR2 SASEGT. The CDR3 loop spans 18 amino acids. The V gene end was trimmed by 6 bases and the J gene end by 1 base; junction bases not matched to a gene: 15. CDR3 bases: TGTGCCAGCAGCCGCGCTAGAGCGGGAGGGCCTCTATCCTACGAGCAGTACTTC. Translation: CASSRARAGGPLSYEQYF.

Many counts were recorded for this clonotype. The CDR3 DNA reads as TGCAGCGTTGAAGATTGGGACAGGGTGGACTACAATGAGCAGTTCTTC. Amino acids: CSVEDWDRVDYNEQFF. This rearrangement joins TRBV29-1 to TRBJ2-1, with TRBD1 matching over 9 bases. CDR1 SQVTM and CDR2 ANQGSEA come from the germline V gene. This CDR3 contains 16 residues. V dropped 0 bases and J dropped 3; count of bases not matched to a gene: 6.

Many counts were recorded for this clonotype. The genes are TRBV28 and TRBJ2-2, with TRBD2 matching 10 bases. The junction had 18 bases not matched to a gene; V was cut back by 5 bases and J by 3 bases. Per the germline V gene, CDR1 is MDHEN and CDR2 is SYDVKM. CDR3 length: 20 residues. The CDR3 loop reads CASSPPPRRLAGADTGELFF. CDR3 sequence (DNA): TGTGCCAGCAGTCCACCCCCCCGGCGGCTAGCGGGAGCCGACACCGGGGAGCTGTTTTTT.

A few counts support this clonotype. The V call is TRBV19, the J call TRBJ2-1; D uncertain. From germline, CDR1 is LNHDA and CDR2 SQIVND (reference sequence). Trimming pared 4 bases from V and 6 bases from J, leaving 13 bases between. This CDR3 is built from 14 residues. The CDR3 DNA reads as TGTGCCAGTAGTAGGGCACTCAAAATCAATGAGCAGTTCTTC. Translation: CASSRALKINEQFF.

The sample holds many counts of this clonotype. CDR3 amino acids: CASSPLVGETQYF. The CDR3 DNA sequence: TGTGCCAGCAGCCCACTAGTCGGGGAGACCCAGTACTTC. J is TRBJ2-5 and V is TRBV7-3; maybe TRBD2 (5 bases). This CDR3 region has 13 residues. From germline, CDR1 is SGHTA and CDR2 FQGTGA. Trimming removed 5 bases at V and 5 bases at J, with 12 bases between. The entire variable domain, with the rest obtained from reference TRBV7-3 and TRBJ2-5, is as follows: GAGVSQTPSNKVTEKGKYVELRCDPISGHTALYWYRQSLGQGPEFLIYFQGTGAADDSGLPNDRFFAVRPEGSVSTLKIQRTERGDSAVYLCASSPLVGETQYFGPGTRLLVL.

This chain connects TRBV25-1 to TRBJ2-1; 7 nucleotides match TRBD2. Losses at the gene ends were 6 bases for V and 10 bases for J; bases not matched to a gene: 9. CDR1 is MGHDK and CDR2 is SYGVNS in the germline V gene. This CDR3 has 13 residues. The CDR3: CASSLLREGEQFF. The CDR3 region has the DNA TGTGCCAGCAGCCTACTAAGGGAGGGCGAGCAGTTCTTC.

This clonotype was seen only a few times. The gene calls are TRBV28 and TRBJ1-2; D gene uncertain. This CDR3 is 11 amino acids long. Germline V gene data show CDR1 as MDHEN and CDR2 as SYDVKM. The V end lost 6 bases, the J end lost 5 bases, and 7 bases lay between the germline ends. The CDR3 nucleotides are TGTGCCAGCAGGGAACGGTATGGCTACACCTTC. This encodes CASRERYGYTF.

There are a few counts of this clonotype. The J gene is TRBJ1-1, the V gene TRBV5-1; possibly TRBD1 for D (5 bases). The CDR3 loop spans 16 amino acids. Germline V CDR1 and CDR2: SGHRS, YFSETQ. Between the trimmed V and J ends, which lost 7 bases and 0 bases, there was a span of 19 bases. As DNA, the CDR3 is TGCGCCAGCGAGTTGGGGGACCGAACGATGAACACTGAAGCTTTCTTT. Amino acids: CASELGDRTMNTEAFF.

This clonotype was recorded many times. The rearrangement links TRBV27 to TRBJ2-7, with 7 bases fitting TRBD2. The CDR3 spans 12 residues. Germline assignment: CDR1 MNHEY and CDR2 SMNVEV (reference sequence). V shed 7 bases and J 1 base; nucleotides not matched to a gene: 1. The CDR3 DNA sequence: TGTGCCAGCATGGGACTATCCTACGAGCAGTACTTC. Translation gives CASMGLSYEQYF.

This clonotype was picked up many times. The V and J genes are TRBV20-1 and TRBJ2-1; 10 nucleotides agree with TRBD2. The CDR3 runs to 15 residues. CDR1 DFQATT and CDR2 SNEGSKA come from the germline V gene (reference sequence). The junction had 11 bases not matched to a gene; V was cut back by 6 bases and J by 6 bases. The DNA for the CDR3 is TGCAGTGCCAAGCAAGCGGGAGGGCCGTTCAATGAGCAGTTCTTC. Protein: CSAKQAGGPFNEQFF.

As regards this clonotype: A much larger clonotype is one base distant, so this may be a read error. The chain combines TRBV7-2 with TRBJ1-1; D is unclear. In germline, CDR1 is SGHTA, CDR2 FQGNSA. This CDR3 has 14 residues. CDR3: CASSPRWQNTEALF. The DNA for the CDR3 is TGTGCCAGCAGCCCCCGGTGGCAGAACACTGAAGCTCTCTTT.